This TCR beta chain was captured by sequencing in a study of OX40 agonist ivuxolimab in advanced cancers. At the level of the study: Participants, approximately 83% male, averaged 60 years of age, ranging from roughly 23 to 80. Study findings and constraints: Undetermined was the antigen specificity of the expanded peripheral T cells.

V lost 4 bases, J lost 4 bases, and 7 bases stayed unmatched. The CDR3 runs to 15 residues. Germline V CDR1 and CDR2: ENHRY, SYGVKD. TCRdb's table, derived via immunoSEQ multiplex PCR, lists solely in-frame clones and lacks some. The sample lists some 40,000 clones, 85% to 90% occurring once. Excluded were patients having autoimmune disease history or systemic immunosuppression. About this clone itself: Its antigen is still unknown.

This TCR derives from an adult with an advanced solid tumor such as melanoma, head and neck, liver or kidney cancer. The specimen comprised CD4+ or CD8+ T cells sorted from blood, sampled in a trial of the OX40 agonist ivuxolimab. The V gene is TRBV10-3, the J gene TRBJ2-7; 10 bases agree with TRBD2. This CDR3 is CAISVGSGGLYEQYF. As DNA, the CDR3 is TGTGCCATCAGTGTGGGTAGCGGGGGGTTGTACGAGCAGTACTTC.